The rows below give T cell receptor beta chains drawn from one sample of a study of CD8 T cells in ankylosing spondylitis. MiXCR, applied by TCRdb to the 5' RACE reads, yields one record per CDR3 protein. Here the sample spans 25,000 to 35,000 distinct CDR3 sequences, approximately 15% being singletons. Sequenced input: blood. These receptors originate from a male donor with ankylosing spondylitis or in good health (not recorded which). Both conserved end residues are part of each CDR3. Each record gives: V gene, CDR3 protein.

TRBV15 | CATSSPTGSGQPQHF
TRBV5-6 | CASSLVVDEKLFF
TRBV7-2 | CASNPGQVNQPQHF
TRBV20-1 | CSARVNSGNTGELFF
TRBV9 | CASSEQGTGELFF
TRBV15 | CATSRDPGRNQPQHF
TRBV12-3/TRBV12-4 | CASSSLGLPREKLFF
TRBV6-4 | CASSKTSSNYNEQFF
TRBV7-3 | CASSLSGTVQFF
TRBV20-1 | CSAVIQETQYF
TRBV4-2 | CASSPRWAGDTGELFF
TRBV27 | CASTSFRTSSNEQFF
TRBV6-5 | CASSYAKGPEAFF
TRBV5-5 | CASSLRLGQGFTGGELFF
TRBV7-2 | CASRAVHTEQFF